This T cell receptor beta chain was found in a study of blood T cells in healthy people across ages (dated by TCRdb to the mid-2010s). Broadly, across the study: In model experiments, template switching captured roughly one uniquely barcoded TCR beta cDNA molecule for every two T cells. Two additional independent replicas of 1 million unique cDNA reads from the same blood draw were analyzed for two donors (one aged 18 to 30 and one aged 80 or older). The donors were divided into four age groups: young (average around 16 years), middle-aged (around 41), aged (roughly 60) and long-lived (around 87). To avoid experimental bias, donors of different ages were spread randomly across the sequencing lanes. Using deep sequencing normalized with unique cDNA molecular identifiers, the study measured how TCR beta repertoire diversity changes with age.

Systemically healthy Caucasian individuals from Russia, approximately 39 in total and aged about 6 to 95 years, were included as donors. Approximately 9.7 milliliters of peripheral blood were drawn from each donor into EDTA-treated Vacutainer tubes. Ficoll-Paque density-gradient centrifugation was used to isolate PBMCs, with at least 6.5 million obtained per sample. Trizol reagent was used to extract total RNA from PBMCs, with at least 6 micrograms per sample. For every donor, flow cytometry on a PBMC aliquot measured the percentage of naive CD45RAhigh/CD27high T cells. Study-level results and caveats: Estimates of total diversity based on one million sequenced T cells were regarded as lower bounds and as underestimates. Observed TCR beta diversity correlated strongly with the percentage of naive T cells measured by flow cytometry. Because donor CMV infection status was unknown, age-related changes in expanded clonotypes were potentially confounded. Compared with the aged group, more naive CD4+ T cells, fewer expanded clones and increased TCR diversity were shown by the long-lived group, suggesting age selection. Conclusive comparison of naive and antigen-experienced compartments was prevented by the profiling of bulk unsorted PBMCs. As age increased, observed TCR beta diversity per million T cells dropped in a roughly linear way, and a significant reduction was already evident by age about 40.

The cysteine opens and the phenylalanine closes a CDR3 of 15 amino acids. Only CDR3 DNA remains: 45 bases, in frame from the first base. The junction shows trimming of 4 bases on V and 7 bases on J, and the gene matches do not reach 8 bases of it. The germline V gene specifies SGHRS as CDR1 and YFSETQ as CDR2. With regard to this clonotype: Its antigen has not been determined. No qualities accompany the bases; no much larger clone lies one base away.

Libraries were made using 5' RACE. Sequencer: Illumina HiSeq 2500. A second 7 to 11 cycle PCR used a sample-barcoded 5' primer and a J-beta primer mix. A template-switch 5' adaptor carrying 12 random nucleotides introduced a unique molecular identifier onto each TCR beta cDNA molecule. Each sample yielded at least 3 million CDR3-containing paired-end reads. First-strand cDNA was synthesized from all RNA with the Mint cDNA synthesis kit, primed by a TRBC-specific oligonucleotide. After uracil-DNA glycosylase treatment, a first 18-cycle PCR used universal primers M1SS and BC2_uni_R on all cDNA. The source study handled its data this way. Normalization of each sample was performed by random selection of 1 million high-quality reads, each carrying a distinct molecular identifier. Reads sharing molecular identifiers were discarded rather than binned into consensus sequences. MiTCR, run with a Q25 quality threshold and the strictest error-elimination algorithm, handled CDR3 identification, clonotype clustering and error correction. A nonparametric unseen species model with Euler transformation was used to estimate lower-bound total TCR beta diversity. The raw public data were reprocessed by TCRdb itself: fastp quality trimming at Q25, MiXCR clonotype calling, in-frame beta chains only. When rows share a CDR3 protein, they turn into one entry using the most common DNA and genes. TCRdb assigned the V and J calls; the authors' analysis was not used. The sample records about 1,600,000 distinct CDR3 sequences, 42% of which are singletons. The ten top clones hold 7.9% of the sample.

This TCR derives from a woman aged 18-29 years in good health. The sample consisted of blood. The sequence joins TRBV5-1 to TRBJ1-5, with 10 junctional bases fitting TRBD1. CDR3 sequence: CASSIAGQGNQPQHF. In nucleotides, the sequence is TGCGCCAGCAGCATCGCGGGACAGGGGAACCAGCCCCAGCATTTT.